This TCR beta chain was identified during a study of pediatric ulcerative colitis. The V segment lost 0 bases and the J segment 1 base; nucleotides outside the gene matches: 2. This CDR3 has 15 residues. CDR1 and CDR2 (germline): SGHRS, YFSETQ. Only one count was recorded for this clone. The table came from immunoSEQ multiplex PCR; TCRdb's copy has only in-frame clones and leaves some out. The sample shows tens of thousands of clones, roughly 79% of them seen only once. During colonoscopy, one to two rectal pinch biopsies were collected. The diagnostic colonoscopy in ulcerative colitis patients preceded any immunosuppressive treatment.

The rearrangement joins TRBV5-1 to TRBJ1-1; 8 bases map to TRBD1. The sample taken for sequencing was gut tissue. The receptor was derived from a girl aged 10 to 17 with moderate ulcerative colitis. The CDR3 sequence: CASSLDGQGNTEAFF. The CDR3 nucleotides are TGCGCCAGCAGCTTGGACGGACAGGGGAACACTGAAGCTTTCTTT.